Listed below are T cell receptor beta chains from one sample, sequenced in a study of T-cell reconstitution after alpha-beta-depleted transplantation in children. From the PCR reads, TCRdb called clonotypes with MiXCR, one entry per CDR3 protein. The repertoire holds fewer than 550,000 distinct CDR3 sequences, about an eighth seen once, with 12% to 15% in the top ten. The sample in question was PBMCs, mostly from graft donor cells, obtained 180 days after TCRalphabeta/CD19-depleted stem cell transplant. The receptors shown here come from a female patient aged 2-9 years who had a stem cell transplant for aplastic anemia, so the T cells may come from the graft donor. CDR3s include the opening cysteine and the closing phenylalanine or tryptophan. The order of the fields is D gene, V gene, J gene, clone size, CDR3 protein, CDR3 DNA. A D gene is named only where the DNA matches it firmly. Where a row states a size, it is once, few, many or the class of an expanded clone; other rows omit it.

d_gene: TRBD1
v_gene: TRBV5-1
j_gene: TRBJ2-7
abundance: many
CDR3aa: CASSLSDRGIGEQYF
CDR3nt: TGCGCCAGCAGCTTGAGCGACAGGGGGATCGGCGAGCAGTACTTC

d_gene: TRBD1
v_gene: TRBV18
j_gene: TRBJ2-7
abundance: -
CDR3aa: CASSPGTGGTYEQYF
CDR3nt: TGTGCCAGCTCACCCGGGACAGGGGGTACCTACGAGCAGTACTTC

d_gene: TRBD2
v_gene: TRBV5-1
j_gene: TRBJ2-3
abundance: few
CDR3aa: CASSSQSGRRTDTQYF
CDR3nt: TGCGCCAGCAGCTCCCAAAGCGGGAGGAGGACAGATACGCAGTATTTT

d_gene: -
v_gene: TRBV25-1
j_gene: TRBJ2-3
abundance: few
CDR3aa: CASSESDSTDTQYF
CDR3nt: TGTGCCAGCAGTGAATCAGACTCCACAGATACGCAGTATTTT

d_gene: -
v_gene: TRBV2
j_gene: TRBJ1-1
abundance: few
CDR3aa: CASLGLWNTEAFF
CDR3nt: TGTGCCAGTTTGGGACTGTGGAACACTGAAGCTTTCTTT

d_gene: -
v_gene: TRBV20-1
j_gene: TRBJ2-3
abundance: -
CDR3aa: CSATKGSTDTQYF
CDR3nt: TGCAGTGCTACCAAAGGGAGCACAGATACGCAGTATTTT

d_gene: TRBD2
v_gene: TRBV7-9
j_gene: TRBJ2-3
abundance: many
CDR3aa: CASSTGLAGTDTQYF
CDR3nt: TGTGCCAGCAGCACCGGACTAGCGGGAACAGATACGCAGTATTTT

d_gene: TRBD2
v_gene: TRBV3-1
j_gene: TRBJ2-5
abundance: few
CDR3aa: CASSQDPLAAPQETQYF
CDR3nt: TGTGCCAGCAGCCAAGATCCGCTAGCGGCTCCCCAAGAGACCCAGTACTTC

d_gene: -
v_gene: TRBV7-8
j_gene: TRBJ1-1
abundance: -
CDR3aa: CASSLSGRGMNTEAFF
CDR3nt: TGTGCCAGCAGCTTAAGTGGTCGGGGGATGAACACTGAAGCTTTCTTT

d_gene: -
v_gene: TRBV20-1
j_gene: TRBJ2-5
abundance: few
CDR3aa: CSARDHVYTGTVLQETQYF
CDR3nt: TGCAGTGCTAGAGATCATGTGTATACGGGAACCGTCCTACAAGAGACCCAGTACTTC

d_gene: -
v_gene: TRBV5-1
j_gene: TRBJ1-2
abundance: many
CDR3aa: CASSLDWDGYTF
CDR3nt: TGCGCCAGCAGCTTGGACTGGGATGGCTACACCTTC

d_gene: TRBD1
v_gene: TRBV7-9
j_gene: TRBJ2-2
abundance: few
CDR3aa: CASSSGQGVEELFF
CDR3nt: TGTGCCAGCAGCTCTGGACAGGGGGTAGAGGAGCTGTTTTTT

d_gene: -
v_gene: TRBV11-2
j_gene: TRBJ1-4
abundance: few
CDR3aa: CASSPRMGRQTNEKLFF
CDR3nt: TGTGCCAGCAGCCCCCGGATGGGACGGCAAACTAATGAAAAACTGTTTTTT

d_gene: TRBD2
v_gene: TRBV15
j_gene: TRBJ2-1
abundance: many
CDR3aa: CATSRSGRALSEQFF
CDR3nt: TGTGCCACCAGCAGAAGCGGGAGGGCCCTCAGTGAGCAGTTCTTC

d_gene: TRBD1
v_gene: TRBV7-9
j_gene: TRBJ2-7
abundance: few
CDR3aa: CASSFNRDRGEEQYF
CDR3nt: TGTGCCAGCAGCTTTAATCGGGACAGGGGAGAGGAGCAGTACTTC

d_gene: -
v_gene: TRBV4-3
j_gene: TRBJ2-7
abundance: -
CDR3aa: CASSQDRASYEQYF
CDR3nt: TGCGCCAGCAGCCAAGACAGGGCTTCCTACGAGCAGTACTTC

d_gene: -
v_gene: TRBV21-1
j_gene: TRBJ2-5
abundance: many
CDR3aa: CASSKETASVKTQYF
CDR3nt: TGTGCCAGCAGCAAAGAAACAGCTAGCGTGAAGACCCAGTACTTC

d_gene: -
v_gene: TRBV28
j_gene: TRBJ1-4
abundance: -
CDR3aa: CASSPSTNEKLFF
CDR3nt: TGTGCCAGCAGTCCAAGTACTAATGAAAAACTGTTTTTT

d_gene: TRBD1
v_gene: TRBV6-5
j_gene: TRBJ2-5
abundance: many
CDR3aa: CASRPGTVGWETQYF
CDR3nt: TGTGCCAGCAGGCCCGGGACAGTCGGTTGGGAGACCCAGTACTTC

d_gene: TRBD1
v_gene: TRBV29-1
j_gene: TRBJ2-1
abundance: -
CDR3aa: CSVEDIRQGIHEQFF
CDR3nt: TGCAGCGTTGAAGATATACGACAGGGAATACATGAGCAGTTCTTC

d_gene: TRBD1
v_gene: TRBV5-1
j_gene: TRBJ2-3
abundance: -
CDR3aa: CASSQAGDRGRVRTDTQYF
CDR3nt: TGCGCCAGCAGCCAAGCAGGGGACAGGGGGCGAGTACGGACAGATACGCAGTATTTT

d_gene: -
v_gene: TRBV27
j_gene: TRBJ1-6
abundance: few
CDR3aa: CASSPGPMGSPLHF
CDR3nt: TGTGCCAGCAGTCCGGGACCCATGGGGTCACCCCTCCACTTT

d_gene: -
v_gene: TRBV20-1
j_gene: TRBJ1-6
abundance: many
CDR3aa: CSARIGLGSPLHF
CDR3nt: TGCAGTGCTAGAATTGGGTTAGGTTCACCCCTCCACTTT

d_gene: TRBD1
v_gene: TRBV7-6
j_gene: TRBJ2-7
abundance: -
CDR3aa: CASRRDSSSYEQYF
CDR3nt: TGTGCCAGTCGCCGGGACAGCTCCTCCTACGAGCAGTACTTC

d_gene: -
v_gene: TRBV6-1
j_gene: TRBJ2-5
abundance: -
CDR3aa: CASSEVAQETQYF
CDR3nt: TGTGCCAGCAGTGAAGTGGCCCAAGAGACCCAGTACTTC

d_gene: -
v_gene: TRBV20-1
j_gene: TRBJ2-5
abundance: -
CDR3aa: CSARDLVEETQYF
CDR3nt: TGCAGTGCTAGAGATCTAGTAGAGGAGACCCAGTACTTC

d_gene: -
v_gene: TRBV12-3/TRBV12-4
j_gene: TRBJ2-7
abundance: many
CDR3aa: CASSPRGAEQYF
CDR3nt: TGTGCCAGCAGTCCCCGGGGGGCCGAGCAGTACTTC

d_gene: -
v_gene: TRBV28
j_gene: TRBJ1-5
abundance: -
CDR3aa: CASSKQGRSNQPQHF
CDR3nt: TGTGCCAGCAGTAAACAGGGACGGAGCAATCAGCCCCAGCATTTT

d_gene: TRBD1
v_gene: TRBV5-4
j_gene: TRBJ2-2
abundance: -
CDR3aa: CASSLFATGPGELFF
CDR3nt: TGTGCCAGCAGCTTGTTCGCGACAGGGCCCGGGGAGCTGTTTTTT

d_gene: -
v_gene: TRBV12-3/TRBV12-4
j_gene: TRBJ1-1
abundance: -
CDR3aa: CASSLALGRPNTEAFF
CDR3nt: TGTGCCAGCAGTTTAGCGCTAGGCAGACCGAACACTGAAGCTTTCTTT

d_gene: TRBD2
v_gene: TRBV7-3
j_gene: TRBJ2-7
abundance: few
CDR3aa: CASSAGLAGVNEQYF
CDR3nt: TGTGCCAGCAGCGCTGGACTAGCGGGAGTCAACGAGCAGTACTTC

d_gene: -
v_gene: TRBV11-3
j_gene: TRBJ2-5
abundance: -
CDR3aa: CASSLRSGATETQYF
CDR3nt: TGTGCCAGCAGTTTACGATCAGGTGCCACAGAGACCCAGTACTTC

d_gene: -
v_gene: TRBV5-1
j_gene: TRBJ1-4
abundance: -
CDR3aa: CASSLKGEDEKLFF
CDR3nt: TGCGCCAGCAGCTTGAAGGGGGAGGATGAAAAACTGTTTTTT